This TCR beta chain was obtained from a study of HIV-infected patients and healthy controls. Findings and limits, study-wide: HIV-infected repertoires had significantly higher mean Gini indices than controls, possibly reflecting oligoclonality.

This CDR3 comprises 13 residues. V gave up 2 bases and J gave up 5 bases, with 9 bases separating them. Germline V gene lookup returns CDR1 MNHEY and CDR2 SVGEGT. Whole blood was used without fractionation, so all unsorted peripheral T cells were included. This clonotype is labeled as medium-sized (0.01 to 0.1%). Its antigen is unknown. Reverse transcription used about 500 ng RNA and constant-region primers for alpha and beta. Separate chain-specific third strand synthesis with multiplexing indices produced the alpha and beta libraries. Using its own MiXCR run on the 5' RACE reads, TCRdb lists one record per CDR3 protein. Of approximately 25,000 distinct CDR3 sequences listed, 8.5% to 9% are singletons.

This sequence joins TRBV6-2 or TRBV6-3 and TRBJ1-1; D is unresolved. The TCR was taken from an adult in good health. The sequenced sample was blood. The CDR3 protein is CASSYNRRTEAFF. CDR3 nucleotides: TGTGCCAGCAGTTACAATCGGCGGACTGAAGCTTTCTTT.